The rows below give T cell receptor beta chains drawn from one sample of a study of blood T cell repertoires in COVID-19. Some clones are missing from TCRdb's copy, which holds only in-frame ones; the method was immunoSEQ multiplex PCR. This sample yields 390,000 or so clones, of which around 91% are seen a single time; approximately 1% belongs to the top ten. The specimen sequenced was PBMCs or T cells enriched from blood (not recorded which). The receptors shown here come from a man between 18 and 35 years old who had recovered from COVID-19. Each CDR3 is given with its conserved first and last residue. D genes are given only for firm matches. Clone size is shown for a subset of rows, as once, few, many or a class of expanded clone.

abundance: NA
j_gene: TRBJ2-2
v_gene: TRBV4-2
d_gene: NA
CDR3nt: TGTGCCAGCAGTCAAACTAGCACCGGGGAGCTGTTTTTT
CDR3aa: CASSQTSTGELFF

abundance: NA
j_gene: TRBJ1-2
v_gene: TRBV6-5
d_gene: NA
CDR3nt: TGTGCCAGCAGCCCGGACAGAGACTATGGCTACACCTTC
CDR3aa: CASSPDRDYGYTF

abundance: NA
j_gene: TRBJ1-3
v_gene: TRBV7-9
d_gene: TRBD1
CDR3nt: TGTGCCAGCAGTCGCACAGGGGCCGGAAACACCATATATTTT
CDR3aa: CASSRTGAGNTIYF

abundance: NA
j_gene: TRBJ2-1
v_gene: TRBV5-1
d_gene: TRBD2
CDR3nt: TGCGCCAGCAGCTTGGGGGCTAGCGGGGGGCACAATGAGCAGTTCTTC
CDR3aa: CASSLGASGGHNEQFF

abundance: NA
j_gene: TRBJ2-7
v_gene: TRBV12-3/TRBV12-4
d_gene: NA
CDR3nt: TGTGCCAGCAGTTTGATCAGCTACGAGCAGTACTTC
CDR3aa: CASSLISYEQYF

abundance: NA
j_gene: TRBJ1-1
v_gene: TRBV6-4
d_gene: NA
CDR3nt: TGTGCCAGCAGTGCAGGGTTCGGCACTGAAGCTTTCTTT
CDR3aa: CASSAGFGTEAFF

abundance: few
j_gene: TRBJ1-2
v_gene: TRBV12-3/TRBV12-4
d_gene: TRBD1
CDR3nt: TGTGCCAGCAGGGGGGGACAGCATGGCTACACCTTC
CDR3aa: CASRGGQHGYTF

abundance: NA
j_gene: TRBJ2-7
v_gene: TRBV14
d_gene: NA
CDR3nt: TGTGCCAGCAGCGACAGCGAGCGTTTGTTTCACGAGCAGTACTTC
CDR3aa: CASSDSERLFHEQYF

abundance: NA
j_gene: TRBJ2-2
v_gene: TRBV6-2/TRBV6-3
d_gene: NA
CDR3nt: TGTGCCAGCAGCGCGACTAGTTCCCCCGGGGAGCTGTTTTTT
CDR3aa: CASSATSSPGELFF

abundance: NA
j_gene: TRBJ1-1
v_gene: TRBV7-9
d_gene: NA
CDR3nt: TGTGCCAGCAGCTTAGCGGGGACTCGGGGGAGGACTGAAGCTTTCTTT
CDR3aa: CASSLAGTRGRTEAFF

abundance: NA
j_gene: TRBJ1-5
v_gene: TRBV28
d_gene: NA
CDR3nt: TGTGCCAGCAGTTTTGGGACTACGAACTGGGGTCAGCCCCAGCATTTT
CDR3aa: CASSFGTTNWGQPQHF

abundance: NA
j_gene: TRBJ2-7
v_gene: TRBV20-1
d_gene: TRBD2
CDR3nt: TGCAGTGCTAGGGGGGGGGACGAGCAGTACTTC
CDR3aa: CSARGGDEQYF